The 2 T cell receptor beta chains below were found in one sample sequenced in a study of blood T cell repertoires in COVID-19. Some clones are missing from TCRdb's copy, which holds only in-frame ones; the method was immunoSEQ multiplex PCR. The data show 150,000 to 200,000 clones, more than 75% seen once. The sample consisted of peripheral blood. These TCRs come from a human donor in a cohort sampled during active COVID-19.

This chain links TRBV7-9 with TRBJ2-3; 11 bases map to TRBD2. Germline values: CDR1 SEHNR, CDR2 FQNEAQ (reference sequence). The ends lost 1 base at V and 1 base at J; junction bases unmatched: 1. The CDR3 contains 16 residues. The CDR3, as DNA: TGTGCCAGCAGCTTAGTACTAGCGGGAGGCACAGATACGCAGTATTTT. Amino acid sequence: CASSLVLAGGTDTQYF.

The genes are TRBV29-1 and TRBJ2-5; 8 bases fit TRBD2. The CDR3 covers 12 residues. J lost 5 bases, V lost 4 bases, and 3 bases had no gene match. CDR1 SQVTM and CDR2 ANQGSEA come from the germline V gene. CDR3 coding DNA: TGCAGCGTTGGGCCTAGCGGGGAGACCCAGTACTTC. Encoded protein: CSVGPSGETQYF.